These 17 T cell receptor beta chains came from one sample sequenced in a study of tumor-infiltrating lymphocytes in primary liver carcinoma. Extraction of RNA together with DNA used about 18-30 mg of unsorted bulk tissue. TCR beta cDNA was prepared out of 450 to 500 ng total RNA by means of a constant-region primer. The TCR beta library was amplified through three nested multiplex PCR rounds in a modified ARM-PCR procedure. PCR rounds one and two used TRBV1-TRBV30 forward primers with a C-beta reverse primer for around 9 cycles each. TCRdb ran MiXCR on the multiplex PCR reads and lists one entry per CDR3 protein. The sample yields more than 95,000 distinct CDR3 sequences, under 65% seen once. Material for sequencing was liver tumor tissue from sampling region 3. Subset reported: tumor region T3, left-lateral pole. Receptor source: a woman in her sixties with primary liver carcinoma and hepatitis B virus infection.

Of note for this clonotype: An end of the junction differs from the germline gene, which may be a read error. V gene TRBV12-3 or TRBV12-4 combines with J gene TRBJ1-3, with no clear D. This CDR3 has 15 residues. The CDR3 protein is CASSLPGRSGNTINF. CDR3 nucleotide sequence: TGTGCCAGCAGTTTACCGGGCAGGTCCGGAAACACCATAAATTTT.

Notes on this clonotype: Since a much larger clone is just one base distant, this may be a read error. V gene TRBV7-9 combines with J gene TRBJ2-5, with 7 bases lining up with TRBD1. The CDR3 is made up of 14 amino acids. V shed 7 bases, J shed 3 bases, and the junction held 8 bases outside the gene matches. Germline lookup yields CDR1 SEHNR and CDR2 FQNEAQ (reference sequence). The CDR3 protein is CASNSGTEKETQYF. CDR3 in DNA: TGTGCCAGCAACTCCGGGACAGAGAAAGAGACCCAGTACTTC.

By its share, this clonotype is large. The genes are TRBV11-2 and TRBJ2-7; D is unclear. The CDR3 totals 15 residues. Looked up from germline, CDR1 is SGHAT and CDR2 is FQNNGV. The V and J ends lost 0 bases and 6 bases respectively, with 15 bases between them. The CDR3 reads CASSLDPGHTSEQYF. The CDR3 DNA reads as TGTGCCAGCAGCTTAGACCCAGGCCATACGTCCGAGCAGTACTTC.

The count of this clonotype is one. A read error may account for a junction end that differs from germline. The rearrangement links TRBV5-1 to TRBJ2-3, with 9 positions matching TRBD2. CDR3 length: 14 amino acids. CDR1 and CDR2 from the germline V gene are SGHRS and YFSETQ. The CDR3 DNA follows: TGTCCCAGCAGTCACAGCGGGAGGTCCGATACGCAGTATTTT. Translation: CPSSHSGRSDTQYF.

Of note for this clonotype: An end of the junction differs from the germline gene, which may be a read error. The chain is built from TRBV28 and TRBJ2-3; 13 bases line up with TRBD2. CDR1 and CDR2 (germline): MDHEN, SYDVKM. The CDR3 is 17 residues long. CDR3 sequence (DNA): TGTGCCAGCAGTTTATTAGGGACTAGCGGGGAGACAGATGCGCAGTATTTT. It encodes CASSLLGTSGETDAQYF.

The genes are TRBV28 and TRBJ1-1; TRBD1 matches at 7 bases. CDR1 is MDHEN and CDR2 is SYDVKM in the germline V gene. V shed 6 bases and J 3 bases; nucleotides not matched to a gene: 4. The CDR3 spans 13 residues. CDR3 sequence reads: CASRLRGDTEAFF. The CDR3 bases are TGTGCCAGCAGGCTCAGGGGGGACACTGAAGCTTTCTTT.

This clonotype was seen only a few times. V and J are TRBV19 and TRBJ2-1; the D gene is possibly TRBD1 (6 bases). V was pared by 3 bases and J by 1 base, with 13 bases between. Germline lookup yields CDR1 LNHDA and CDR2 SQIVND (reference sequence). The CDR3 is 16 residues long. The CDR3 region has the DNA TGTGCCAGTAGTATGGTGCGAGGGGGTTCCTACAATGAGCAGTTCTTC. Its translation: CASSMVRGGSYNEQFF.

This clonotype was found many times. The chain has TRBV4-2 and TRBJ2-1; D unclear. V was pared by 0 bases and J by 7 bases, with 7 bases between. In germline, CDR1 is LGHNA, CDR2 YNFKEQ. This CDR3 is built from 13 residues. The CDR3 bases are TGTGCCAGCAGCCAAGAATATAGGAATGAGCAGTTCTTC. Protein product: CASSQEYRNEQFF.

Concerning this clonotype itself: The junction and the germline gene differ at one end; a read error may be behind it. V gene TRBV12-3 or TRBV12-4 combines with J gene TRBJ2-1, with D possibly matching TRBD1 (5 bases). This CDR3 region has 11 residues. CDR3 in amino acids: CAGNRQHEQFF. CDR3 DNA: TGTGCCGGCAATCGACAGCATGAACAGTTCTTC.

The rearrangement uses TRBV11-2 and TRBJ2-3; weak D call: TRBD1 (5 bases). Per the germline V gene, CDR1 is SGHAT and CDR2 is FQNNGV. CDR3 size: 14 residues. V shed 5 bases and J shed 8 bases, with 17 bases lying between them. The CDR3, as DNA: TGTGCCAGCAGCATGGGGCTTCTCGCAGGTACGCAGTATTTT. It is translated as CASSMGLLAGTQYF.

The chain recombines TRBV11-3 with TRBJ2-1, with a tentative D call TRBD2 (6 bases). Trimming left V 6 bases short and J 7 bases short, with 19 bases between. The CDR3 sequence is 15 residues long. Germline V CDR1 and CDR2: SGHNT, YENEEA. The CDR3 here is CASSTPGGLGNEQFF. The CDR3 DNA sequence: TGTGCCAGCAGTACCCCAGGAGGGCTGGGAAATGAGCAGTTCTTC.

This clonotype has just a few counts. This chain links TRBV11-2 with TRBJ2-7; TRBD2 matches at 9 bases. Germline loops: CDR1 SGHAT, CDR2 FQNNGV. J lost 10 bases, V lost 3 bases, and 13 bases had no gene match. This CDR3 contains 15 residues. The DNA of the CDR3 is TGTGCCAGCAGCTTTAGGGCTAGCGGGACGGGCGAACAGTACTTC. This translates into CASSFRASGTGEQYF.

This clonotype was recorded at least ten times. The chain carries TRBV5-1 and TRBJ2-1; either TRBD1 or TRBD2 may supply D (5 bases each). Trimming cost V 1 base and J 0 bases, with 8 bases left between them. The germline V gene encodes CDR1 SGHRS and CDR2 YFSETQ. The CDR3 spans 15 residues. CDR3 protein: CASSLLGVSYNEQFF. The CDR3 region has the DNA TGCGCCAGCAGCTTGTTGGGGGTCTCCTACAATGAGCAGTTCTTC.

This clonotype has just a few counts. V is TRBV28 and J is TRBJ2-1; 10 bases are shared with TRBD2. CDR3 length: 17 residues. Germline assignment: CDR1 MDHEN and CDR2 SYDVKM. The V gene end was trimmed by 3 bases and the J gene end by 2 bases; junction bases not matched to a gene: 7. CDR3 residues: CASSFHPSGGTYNEQFF. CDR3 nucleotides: TGTGCCAGCAGTTTCCATCCTAGCGGGGGCACCTACAATGAGCAGTTCTTC. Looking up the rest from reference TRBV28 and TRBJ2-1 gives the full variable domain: DVKVTQSSRYLVKRTGEKVFLECVQDMDHENMFWYRQDPGLGLRLIYFSYDVKMKEKGDIPEGYSVSREKKERFSLILESASTNQTSMYLCASSFHPSGGTYNEQFFGPGTRLTVL.

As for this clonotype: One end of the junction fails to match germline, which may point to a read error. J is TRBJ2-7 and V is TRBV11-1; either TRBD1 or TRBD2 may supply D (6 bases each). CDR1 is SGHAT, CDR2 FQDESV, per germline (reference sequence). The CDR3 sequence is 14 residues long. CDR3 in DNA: TGTGTCAGCAGCTTAAGGGGGGCCTCCTACGGTCAGTACTTC. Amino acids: CVSSLRGASYGQYF.

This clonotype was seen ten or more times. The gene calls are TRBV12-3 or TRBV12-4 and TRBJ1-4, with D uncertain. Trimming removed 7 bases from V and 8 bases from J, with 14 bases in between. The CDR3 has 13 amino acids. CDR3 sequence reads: CASTTVGGEKLFF. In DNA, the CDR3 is TGTGCCAGCACCACTGTTGGAGGAGAAAAACTGTTTTTT.

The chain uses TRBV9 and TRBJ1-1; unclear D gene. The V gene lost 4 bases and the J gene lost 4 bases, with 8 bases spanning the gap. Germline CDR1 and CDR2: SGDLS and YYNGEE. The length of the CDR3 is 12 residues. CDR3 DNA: TGTGCCAGCAGCCCCCTAGCCACTGAAGCTTTCTTT. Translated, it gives CASSPLATEAFF.